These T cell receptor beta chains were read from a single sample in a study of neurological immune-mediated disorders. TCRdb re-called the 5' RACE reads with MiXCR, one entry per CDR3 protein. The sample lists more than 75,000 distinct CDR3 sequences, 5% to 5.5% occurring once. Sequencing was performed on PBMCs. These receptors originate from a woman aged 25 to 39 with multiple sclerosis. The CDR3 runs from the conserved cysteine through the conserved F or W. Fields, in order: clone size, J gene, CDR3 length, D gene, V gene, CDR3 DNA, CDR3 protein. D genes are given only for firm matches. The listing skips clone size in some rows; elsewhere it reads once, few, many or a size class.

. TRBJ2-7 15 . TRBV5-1 TGCGCCAGCAGCCCTAGGGGGGAGGACTCCTACGAGCAGTACTTC CASSPRGEDSYEQYF
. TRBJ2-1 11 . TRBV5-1 TGCGCCAGCAGCTTCACCAATGAGCAGTTCTTC CASSFTNEQFF
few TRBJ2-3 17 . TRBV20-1 TGCAGTGCTAGAGATAGGCCCCCAAACGGAGGGAAAGATACGCAGTATTTT CSARDRPPNGGKDTQYF
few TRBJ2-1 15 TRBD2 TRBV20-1 TGCAGTGCTAGATTACTAGCGGGAGGGCCTCATGAGCAGTTCTTC CSARLLAGGPHEQFF
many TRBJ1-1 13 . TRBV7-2 TGTGCCAGCAGCACCGGGCGGAACACTGAAGCTTTCTTT CASSTGRNTEAFF
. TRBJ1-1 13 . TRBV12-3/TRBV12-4 TGTGCCAGCAGTTTTCCGTGGGGCACTGAAGCTTTCTTT CASSFPWGTEAFF
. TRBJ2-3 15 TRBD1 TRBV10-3 TGTGCCATCAGTGGGGGACAGGCAAGCAAAGATACGCAGTATTTT CAISGGQASKDTQYF
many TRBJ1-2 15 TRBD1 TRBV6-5 TGTGCCAGCAGTTCACCGGGACAGGAGCACTATGGCTACACCTTC CASSSPGQEHYGYTF
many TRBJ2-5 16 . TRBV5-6 TGTGCCAGCAGCCGCCGGATCAGCCGCGCCGAAGAGACCCAGTACTTC CASSRRISRAEETQYF
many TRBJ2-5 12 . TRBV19 TGTGCCAGTAGCGACTTCGGACTGACGAGGTACTTC CASSDFGLTRYF
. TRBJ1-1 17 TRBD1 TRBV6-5 TGTGCCAGCAGTTCTACCGAAGGGGGCACTCTGAGCACTGAAGCTTTCTTT CASSSTEGGTLSTEAFF
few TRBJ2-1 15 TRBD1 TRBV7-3 TGTGCCAGCAGTTCCGGGACAGGGAACTACAATGAGCAGTTCTTC CASSSGTGNYNEQFF